The next 8 T cell receptor beta chains were all read from a single sample in a study of T cells after yellow fever vaccination. One entry per CDR3 protein, called by TCRdb with MiXCR from the 5' RACE reads. Among 550,000 or so distinct CDR3 sequences listed, about 19% were seen once. This specimen consisted of PBMCs, obtained 15 days after the yellow fever booster vaccination. All receptors come from a man aged 30 to 45 who received the YFV17D yellow fever vaccine.

The sample holds a few counts of this clonotype. The chain has TRBV5-1 and TRBJ1-1, with no clear D. The CDR3 loop spans 15 amino acids. CDR1 and CDR2 from the germline V gene are SGHRS and YFSETQ. Trimming removed 0 bases at V and 3 bases at J, with 12 bases between. CDR3 nucleotide sequence: TGCGCCAGCAGCTTGGAGTGGGGTGGGTACACTGAAGCTTTCTTT. Translated: CASSLEWGGYTEAFF.

The genes are TRBV4-2 and TRBJ1-4; no clear D. Germline values: CDR1 LGHNA, CDR2 YNFKEQ. V lost 2 bases and J lost 6, with 16 bases in between. This CDR3 has 16 amino acids. For the CDR3, the DNA is TGTGCCAGCAGCCAACTTCCAGTGGGCGGGGATGAAAAACTGTTTTTT. Protein product: CASSQLPVGGDEKLFF.

This clonotype was found a few times. The rearrangement links TRBV30 to TRBJ2-7; D is unclear. Germline V gene data show CDR1 as GTSNPN and CDR2 as SVGIG (reference sequence). V lost 5 bases and J 0 bases, leaving 17 bases between the germline ends. The CDR3 is 15 residues long. The CDR3 sequence is CAWSRPSPSSYEQYF. The CDR3 DNA reads as TGTGCCTGGTCTAGACCGAGCCCCTCCTCCTACGAGCAGTACTTC.

This clonotype was counted a few times. The gene calls are TRBV6-2 or TRBV6-3 and TRBJ1-5, with D possibly being TRBD1 (5 bases). CDR1 and CDR2 from the germline V gene are MNHEY and SVGEGT. The CDR3 loop spans 13 amino acids. Trimming removed 8 bases from V and 10 bases from J, with 18 bases in between. CDR3 sequence: CASHQSPGGPQHF. The CDR3 DNA reads as TGTGCCAGCCACCAGTCACCCGGGGGACCCCAGCATTTT.

The J gene is TRBJ2-1, the V gene TRBV11-2; D unresolved. The V and J ends lost 4 bases and 0 bases respectively, with 13 bases between them. The CDR3 runs 16 residues. The germline V gene has CDR1 SGHAT and CDR2 FQNNGV. The CDR3 DNA reads TGTGCCAGCAGCTCAAGGACCCCCAGCTCCTACAATGAGCAGTTCTTC. Protein: CASSSRTPSSYNEQFF.

This clonotype was seen only a few times. The chain is built from TRBV9 and TRBJ2-1; TRBD2 agrees at 7 bases. Germline V lookup: CDR1 SGDLS, CDR2 YYNGEE. V dropped 0 bases and J dropped 4; count of bases not matched to a gene: 4. The CDR3 is 15 residues long. CDR3 loop: CASSVGTRAYNEQFF. The CDR3 region has the DNA TGTGCCAGCAGCGTAGGGACTAGAGCTTACAATGAGCAGTTCTTC.

The V and J genes are TRBV7-8 and TRBJ2-7, with D tentatively TRBD1 or TRBD2 (6 bases each). V gave up 3 bases and J gave up 4 bases, with 16 bases separating them. The CDR3 has 15 amino acids. CDR1 is SGHVS and CDR2 is FQNEAQ in the germline V gene. The CDR3 region has the DNA TGTGCCAGCAGCTTTAGGGGGGCCCGGGGTTACGAGCAGTACTTC. It is translated as CASSFRGARGYEQYF.

This clonotype was counted between two and nine times. V gene TRBV7-9 combines with J gene TRBJ1-6; 7 bases are a match to TRBD1. CDR3 length: 14 amino acids. The ends lost 7 bases at V and 7 bases at J; junction bases unmatched: 7. CDR1 SEHNR and CDR2 FQNEAQ come from the germline V gene (reference sequence). CDR3 in DNA: TGTGCCAGCACCTTCGGGACAGCCAATTCACCCCTCCACTTT. Its translation is CASTFGTANSPLHF.